The T cell receptor beta chain described here comes from a study of cytomegalovirus exposure and HLA in healthy donors (dated by TCRdb to the late 2010s). Regarding the research as a whole: According to an earlier analysis of several hundred of the donors, about 180 million T cells yielded 120 million or so unique TCR beta sequences and approximately 300 Gb of sequence data. The T cell repertoires of 666 subjects were profiled by immunosequencing and related to cytomegalovirus serostatus. To predict cytomegalovirus infection status, the study combined high-throughput TCR immunosequencing, statistical association of individual TCRs with disease status, and machine learning. Among about 400 genotyped donors of the cohort, an average of roughly 230,000 unique TCR beta nucleotide sequences was sequenced per donor, of which roughly 17% were non-productive. In a later genetic analysis, genome-wide SNP genotypes for 398 of the 666 donors were used, and that subset was treated as a discovery cohort. Approximately 310 gigabases of sequencing data and around 87 million unique TCR sequences were included in an early release covering roughly 600 HLA-typed donors. A separate validation cohort of roughly 110 different subjects was used in addition to the roughly 620-subject first cohort. The number of typed donors differed by locus: 629-630 for A, B, C, DRB1 and DQB1; 500 to 550 for DQA1; approximately 600 for DPA1; and around 470 for DPB1. Every repertoire in the discovery cohort had been generated on one and the same sequencing platform. Among the roughly 400 genotyped donors, about 83% belonged to the genetic ancestry cluster associated with self-reported Caucasian donors. The aim of the study was to test whether cataloging public T cell receptors could identify signatures of past pathogen exposure. Several DR-DQ haplotypes were handled as single units for association and clustering because linkage in the cohort was strong. To decide whether each TCR beta V gene segment behaved as functional or pseudogenic, an earlier analysis of some 600 of the donors relied on high-throughput TCR beta sequencing. Donor age, sex, ethnicity and CMV serostatus were compiled together with the repertoire data. In the later analysis, no new phenotypic data were used to find candidate immune exposures; instead, reliance was placed on TCR beta sequences and their occurrence across donors. Both class I and class II loci were covered by HLA typing, at four-digit resolution. In a later analysis, previously published TCR beta repertoires from 600 to 850 donors were re-analyzed and high-resolution HLA genotyping was added so that TCR occurrence patterns could be studied.

Here is what the overall study found, with its caveats: In a later analysis, TCR association rates were found to vary across HLA loci, with the most associated TCRs seen for DRB1 alleles and the fewest for HLA-C alleles. When HLA alleles, especially DR and DQ, strongly co-occurred, TCR associations were difficult to assign to individual alleles. A later analysis found that most CMV-associated TCR beta chains appeared HLA-restricted, with HLA associations seemingly driven largely by CMV exposure. Correlated functional status among segregating V segments might reflect linkage disequilibrium, but an unknown experimental factor could not be ruled out. According to the authors, the approach could potentially be generalized to other disease states and immunological phenotypes. Roughly 17 rarely observed V segments, including chromosome 9 orphons, were excluded from the earlier analysis of just under 600 of the donors because counts were too low. In an earlier analysis of around 500 of the donors, most TCR beta V segments appeared in productive rearrangements about 87% or about 30% of the time, broadly matching IMGT annotations. A cluster of highly shared sequence variants was judged likely to represent a technical artifact of the sequencing pipeline. A later genetic analysis associated a missense DCLRE1C variant with V-gene and J-gene trimming of TCR beta chains, and an independent cohort replicated the association. Most TCR sequences were seen in very few donors, while some public TCRs were found in many individuals. In a later analysis, HLA-associated TCR beta chains showed more clonal expansion and lower generation probabilities than non-associated chains that were equally common. A further reported finding was that TCR beta sequences accurately predicted the HLA-A and HLA-B alleles for most subjects in the first cohort. The classifier was reported to diagnose cytomegalovirus status with high specificity and sensitivity in both the original cohort and the validation cohort. According to a later genetic analysis, donors in an Asian-associated ancestry cluster had fewer N-insertions in productive TCRs than the roughly 670-donor mean. The study listed 164 TCR beta chains as associated with cytomegalovirus. In vitro tests confirmed that a few of the cytomegalovirus-associated TCR beta chains recognize cytomegalovirus antigens. Sequencing depth was assumed to be roughly uniform across donors in the presence/absence analyses, though that assumption may not hold. Because some donors lacked HLA typing at each locus, the association tests relied only on the typed subset. According to a later analysis, parvovirus B19, influenza, CMV and Epstein-Barr virus appeared linked to several top co-occurrence clusters. Specific HLA alleles were associated with 15,000 to 20,000 TCR beta sequences at a false discovery rate of 0.05 in a later analysis. This cohort had only TCR beta chains sequenced, and the lack of alpha or paired-chain data limited which features could be detected. The only immune exposure information available for the cohort was CMV serostatus.

The cohort comprised around 700 healthy bone marrow donors. At the time of sampling, all cohort members were nominally healthy, though unrecorded immune exposures were likely present. The donor tested CMV seropositive and was one of the 289 seropositive cohort members. Every donor gave a peripheral blood sample, and the peripheral blood mononuclear cells from that sample were used for TCR beta sequencing. The Qiagen DNeasy Blood Extraction Kit was used to extract genomic DNA from the blood cell samples. Library method: the immunoSEQ multiplex PCR assay. For the multiplex PCR, a mixture combining 60 forward primers for TCR Vbeta segments and 13 reverse primers for TCR Jbeta segments was used. The CDR3 region of rearranged TCR beta genes was amplified from genomic DNA with a multiplex PCR assay. Amplified TCR beta libraries were sequenced as 87-base-pair reads on the Illumina HiSeq System. As for the authors' bioinformatics: A later analysis tallied 75 million to 85 million unique TCR beta chains across the 600 to 700 repertoires, and approximately 9.9 million of those chains were shared by two or more donors. Raw reads were error-corrected and collapsed into unique sequences with a nearest-neighbor algorithm that merged closely related sequences to remove PCR and sequencing errors. Alignment of CDR3 sequences to IMGT reference sequences was used to assign V, D and J gene segments. Each retained sequence needed at least a six-nucleotide match to both a V gene segment and a J gene segment. A rearrangement counted as productive if the CDR3 had no stop codons and remained in frame with V and J, and every other rearrangement counted as non-productive. Following IMGT convention, CDR3 was defined as the stretch from the second conserved V-encoded cysteine up to the conserved J-encoded phenylalanine. The earlier analysis of approximately 590 of the donors excluded any sequence lacking an unambiguous match to a single V gene segment. In an earlier analysis of 587 of the donors, a V segment was called functional when productive rearrangements were above 56.7%, and segregating when the standard deviation between donors exceeded 5%. A statistical classification framework was developed to diagnose cytomegalovirus status using the catalog of TCR beta chain sequences. V and J gene assignment, in a later analysis, came from comparing TCR nucleotide sequences with IMGT/GENE-DB human TR gene sequences. In a later analysis, CDR3 sequences and most-parsimonious VDJ recombination scenarios were assigned using the TCRdist pipeline. A later analysis defined each TCR beta chain by its CDR3 amino acid sequence plus V-gene family, and excluded reads lacking a unique V-gene family. A later analysis removed several hundred highly shared, low-generation-probability nucleotide sequences to deal with suspected cross-contamination and a sequencing artifact. A later analysis calculated a clonal expansion index for each public chain from normalized within-repertoire ranks of inferred template counts. In a later analysis, generation probabilities were computed using a VDJ recombination model fitted to out-of-frame rearrangements, and the results were checked against IGoR. In a later analysis, hypergeometric tests were used to score TCR-TCR, TCR-HLA and TCR-CMV co-occurrence, with a repertoire-size bias correction applied to TCR pairs. To estimate false discovery rates, a later analysis permuted the HLA or CMV assignments 20 times. In a later analysis, co-occurring TCRs were grouped with DBSCAN, and TCRdist sequence similarity was added when clustering was performed within HLA-allele-positive subsets. Co-occurrence clustering excluded repertoires with fewer than 30,000 or more than 120,000 public chains, plus five with anomalous nucleotide sharing. Held by TCRdb, this immuneACCESS table contains in-frame sequences only and omits some clones. Under half of the omission traces to an unresolved V gene where checked; the cause of the rest is unknown. The D gene and trimming were derived from the DNA, and the V and J assignments and clone size from that table. In this sample the table shows over 150,000 clones, 65% to 80% of which occur a single time. The ten top clones hold 3.1% of the sample.

Turning to this clone: Its binding antigen is unknown. No quality values exist for individual bases; no much larger clone is one base distant.

This receptor was obtained from a woman in her 50s in good health and CMV-seropositive. Specimen: PBMCs.

CDR3 reads: CASSLAGVGLNEQFF. The sequence in DNA is TGTGCCAGCAGCTTGGCAGGAGTGGGACTCAATGAGCAGTTCTTC. Here the chain combines TRBV5-4 and TRBJ2-1; 6 matching bases give a weak D call of TRBD2. V lost 0 bases and J lost 6 bases; the stretch between them is 13 bases long. The CDR3 measures 15 amino acids from cysteine to phenylalanine. The entry retains the CDR3 DNA only, 45 bases that are in frame from base 1. Via the germline V gene (reference sequence), CDR1 is SGHNT and CDR2 YYREEE.